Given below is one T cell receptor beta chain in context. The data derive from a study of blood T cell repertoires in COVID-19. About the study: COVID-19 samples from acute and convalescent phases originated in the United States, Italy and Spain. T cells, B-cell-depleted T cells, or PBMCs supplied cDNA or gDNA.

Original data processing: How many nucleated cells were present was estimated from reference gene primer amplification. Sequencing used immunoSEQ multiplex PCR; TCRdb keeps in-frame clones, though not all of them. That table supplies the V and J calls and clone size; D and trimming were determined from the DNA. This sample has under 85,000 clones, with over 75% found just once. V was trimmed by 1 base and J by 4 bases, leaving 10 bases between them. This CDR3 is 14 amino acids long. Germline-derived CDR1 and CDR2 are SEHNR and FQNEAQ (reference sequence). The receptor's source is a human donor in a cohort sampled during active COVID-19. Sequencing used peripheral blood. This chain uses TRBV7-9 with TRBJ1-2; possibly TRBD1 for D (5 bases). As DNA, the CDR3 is TGTGCCAGCAGCTTAGGAGGGGAGGGCTATGGCTACACCTTC. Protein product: CASSLGGEGYGYTF.